This section outlines one TCR beta chain sequence together with its context. The antigen remains unidentified. This sample is drawn from a study of T-cell memory formation after mild COVID-19. From the 5' RACE reads, TCRdb called clonotypes with MiXCR, one entry per CDR3 protein. The sample carries about 130,000 distinct CDR3 sequences, 5% to 6.5% recorded once. Broader study findings: Nothing showed for sure that second-wave clones peaking on day 37 were SARS-CoV-2 specific.

Sequences were obtained from PBMCs or a T cell subset sorted from them (not recorded which). The clonotype originates from an adult woman who had mild COVID-19 (a few samples of this study predate the infection). Cell type and time point are not known.

CDR3 sequence reads: CASSPGLVVHGTQYF. CDR3 sequence (DNA): TGTGCCAGCAGCCCGGGACTAGTTGTTCATGGGACCCAGTACTTC. The chain links TRBV7-9 to TRBJ2-5; 8 bases align to TRBD2. This CDR3 is built from 15 residues. Germline CDR1 and CDR2: SEHNR and FQNEAQ (reference sequence). V gave up 5 bases and J gave up 7 bases; unmatched junction bases: 12.